A single sample is the source of the 8 T cell receptor beta chains below, sequenced in a study of T cells in Graves' hyperthyroidism and ophthalmopathy. Amplification yielded TCR beta CDR3 regions, with RNA transcripts as the source. Researchers ran a first-round RT-PCR on the TCR CDR3 using the HTBI primer set. Via MiXCR, TCRdb re-called the multiplex PCR reads, giving one row per CDR3 protein. The data show 550,000 to 800,000 distinct CDR3 sequences, with about 17% seen just once and roughly 8% held by the top ten. The sequencing sample was made of blood. The receptors come from a man aged 18 to 29 with Graves' hyperthyroidism.

V usage is TRBV3-1 and J usage is TRBJ2-7; weak D call: TRBD2 (6 bases). The CDR3 is 14 residues long. V lost 4 bases, J lost 7 bases, and 17 bases lay in between. Per the germline V gene, CDR1 is LGHDT and CDR2 is YNNKEL (reference sequence). Here the CDR3 DNA reads TGTGCCAGCAGCCGGGGCGGGACCCCCAAGGAGCAGTACTTC. Residues: CASSRGGTPKEQYF.

This CDR3 is CASSLREWADTQYF. The CDR3 bases are TGCGCCAGCAGCTTACGGGAATGGGCAGATACGCAGTATTTT. The rearrangement links TRBV5-1 to TRBJ2-3, with D possibly matching TRBD2 (5 bases). The V end was cut by 2 bases, the J end by 4 bases, with 11 bases between. The CDR3 runs 14 residues. The germline V gene has CDR1 SGHRS and CDR2 YFSETQ.

This clonotype was observed a few times. V usage is TRBV10-3 and J usage is TRBJ2-5; D may be TRBD1 (6 bases). This CDR3 has 13 amino acids. In germline, CDR1 is ENHRY, CDR2 SYGVKD. The ends were cut back, 5 bases at V and 3 bases at J, with 10 bases in the middle. This CDR3 reads CAISQGGKETQYF. The CDR3 coding sequence is TGTGCCATCAGTCAAGGGGGTAAAGAGACCCAGTACTTC.

This clonotype showed up just a few times. V gene TRBV4-2 combines with J gene TRBJ2-7; possible D gene TRBD1, 6 bases. Germline V lookup: CDR1 LGHNA, CDR2 YNFKEQ. The CDR3 totals 17 residues. Trimming shortened V by 0 bases and J by 3 bases, and 18 bases separated the two germline ends. The CDR3 spells CASSQDYRATGSYEQYF. CDR3 nucleotide sequence: TGTGCCAGCAGCCAAGATTACAGGGCGACTGGGAGCTACGAGCAGTACTTC.

This chain links TRBV15 with TRBJ1-1; a weak D match, TRBD1 (5 bases). The germline V gene encodes CDR1 LNHNV and CDR2 YYDKDF (reference sequence). The CDR3 runs 15 residues. The V end lost 3 bases, the J end lost 3 bases, and 14 bases lay between the germline ends. In DNA, the CDR3 is TGTGCCACCAGCAGGTTGAACAGGATAGACACTGAAGCTTTCTTT. Its protein is CATSRLNRIDTEAFF.

The V gene is TRBV18, the J gene TRBJ1-5; D might be TRBD1 (6 bases). The CDR3 runs 14 residues. Looked up from germline, CDR1 is KGHSH and CDR2 is LQKENI. Trimming cost V 6 bases and J 1 base, with 10 bases left between them. CDR3 DNA sequence: TGTGCCAGCTCCGGGGGGCCAAGCAATCAGCCCCAGCATTTT. Its translation is CASSGGPSNQPQHF.

Many counts were recorded for this clonotype. The chain couples TRBV7-2 to TRBJ1-4; the D gene is possibly TRBD1 (5 bases). Trimming shortened V by 5 bases and J by 8 bases, and 18 bases separated the two germline ends. CDR1 and CDR2 (germline): SGHTA, FQGNSA. The CDR3 is 15 residues long. The CDR3 DNA reads as TGTGCCAGCAGCGCGCTGGGACTGACTGGGGAAAAACTGTTTTTT. It translates to CASSALGLTGEKLFF. The variable domain in full, with the rest retrieved from reference TRBV7-2 and TRBJ1-4, is GAGVSQSPSNKVTEKGKDVELRCDPISGHTALYWYRQSLGQGLEFLIYFQGNSAPDKSGLPSDRFSAERTGGSVSTLTIQRTQQEDSAVYLCASSALGLTGEKLFFGSGTQLSVL.

This clonotype was recorded at least ten times. The gene calls are TRBV2 and TRBJ2-1; TRBD2 agrees at 7 bases. The germline gives CDR1 SNHLY, CDR2 FYNNEI. V was pared by 6 bases and J by 4 bases, with 9 bases of the junction left unmatched. The CDR3 has 15 residues. This chain's CDR3 is CASRTTSAAYNEQFF. The CDR3 DNA follows: TGTGCCAGCAGAACAACTAGCGCGGCTTACAATGAGCAGTTCTTC.